These T cell receptor beta chains were read from a single sample in a study of cytotoxic CD8 clonotypes in ibrutinib-treated CLL. This table comes from immunoSEQ multiplex PCR, and its TCRdb copy is limited to in-frame clones, with some not included. The table shows fewer than 300,000 clones, with 60% to 80% occurring only once. Sequenced material: PBMCs, taken at disease progression, from a patient treated with ibrutinib. These receptors originate from a human donor with chronic lymphocytic leukemia. CDR3s include the opening cysteine and the closing phenylalanine or tryptophan. Fields, in order: V gene, clone size, J gene, D gene, CDR3 DNA, CDR3 protein. The D gene is left open where the match is weak. The size field is filled for only some rows; it gives once, few, many or a size class.

>TRBV5-6|.|TRBJ2-7|.
TGTGCCAGCAGTTTACAAGGGGCTTCCTACGAGCAGTACTTC
CASSLQGASYEQYF
>TRBV29-1|few|TRBJ1-4|.
TGCAGCGTTGGGAAAGACAAGTCGGAAAAACTGTTTTTT
CSVGKDKSEKLFF
>TRBV27|.|TRBJ2-7|.
TGTGCCAGCAGTCTACAGAGAGGCCCGTACGAGCAGTACTTC
CASSLQRGPYEQYF
>TRBV13|few|TRBJ2-1|TRBD2
TGTGCCAGCACCCTGCGGGAGGGCCCCCGTAATGAGCAGTTCTTC
CASTLREGPRNEQFF
>TRBV6-5|.|TRBJ2-3|.
TGTGCCAGCAGTTACGGGGCAGGCCCTAGCACAGATACGCAGTATTTT
CASSYGAGPSTDTQYF
>TRBV11-2|.|TRBJ2-7|.
TGTGCCAGCAGCTTAGTGGCCCCAGAGCAGTACTTC
CASSLVAPEQYF
>TRBV7-9|few|TRBJ2-7|TRBD2
TGTGCCAGCAGCCTAGTTTCAGCGGGAGCTTCGGTCGAGCAGTACTTC
CASSLVSAGASVEQYF
>TRBV2|.|TRBJ1-2|TRBD1
TGTGCCAGCAGTGAAACAGGGGAAGGCTACACCTTC
CASSETGEGYTF
>TRBV9|.|TRBJ2-7|.
TGTGCCAGCAGCGTAGCCGGAGAGTTCCCCTACGAGCAGTACTTC
CASSVAGEFPYEQYF
>TRBV19|many|TRBJ1-6|.
TGTGCCAGTAGCATGGCGACAGATAATTCACCCCTCCACTTT
CASSMATDNSPLHF
>TRBV20-1|.|TRBJ2-7|.
TGCAGTGCTAGATATGGATACGAGCAGTACTTC
CSARYGYEQYF
>TRBV19|.|TRBJ2-1|TRBD1
TGTGCCAGTAGTTATGGACAGGGGTCTTGGAATGAGCAGTTCTTC
CASSYGQGSWNEQFF
>TRBV19|.|TRBJ2-1|TRBD2
TGTGCCAGTAGTCCCCACCTAGCGGGTACACGCAATGAGCAGTTCTTC
CASSPHLAGTRNEQFF
>TRBV29-1|.|TRBJ2-3|.
TGCAGCGCCGGCAGGGACCTCACAGATACGCAGTATTTT
CSAGRDLTDTQYF
>TRBV5-1|.|TRBJ2-3|.
TGCGCCAGCAGCTCCGCCGGAGGGCATATAGTAGATACGCAGTATTTT
CASSSAGGHIVDTQYF
>TRBV7-2|.|TRBJ2-1|TRBD2
TGTGCCAGCAGCTTAGCGGCTCTAGCGGCCTACAATGAGCAGTTCTTC
CASSLAALAAYNEQFF
>TRBV18|.|TRBJ2-1|TRBD1
TGTGCCAGCTCTGGGACAGGGATCAATGAGCAGTTCTTC
CASSGTGINEQFF
>TRBV5-6|once|TRBJ1-5|.
TGTGCCAGCAGCTTGGGTGGTGGGGGGGGAGGCCAGCCCCAGCATTTT
CASSLGGGGGGQPQHF
>TRBV27|few|TRBJ2-1|.
TGTGCCAGCAGAACCAGGGGGGATCTGGAGCAGTTCTTC
CASRTRGDLEQFF
>TRBV18|.|TRBJ2-5|.
TGTGCCAGCTCACCGAGCCAAGAGACCCAGTACTTC
CASSPSQETQYF
>TRBV2|.|TRBJ2-3|.
TGTGCCAGCAAGAGAGGGGTCGGAGGCACAGATACGCAGTATTTT
CASKRGVGGTDTQYF
>TRBV6-5|.|TRBJ2-1|TRBD2
TGTGCCAGCGGTTCCCGGGACTACCTCCACAATGAGCAGTTCTTC
CASGSRDYLHNEQFF
>TRBV14|.|TRBJ2-7|TRBD2
TGTGCCAGCAGCCTTCGATACGGGAGGGTGTCCTACGAGCAGTACTTC
CASSLRYGRVSYEQYF
>TRBV7-3|few|TRBJ2-7|TRBD2
TGTGCCAGCAGCTTAACCAGCGGGACTGGTGAGCAGTACTTC
CASSLTSGTGEQYF
>TRBV29-1|.|TRBJ2-7|.
TGCAGCGTTGAAAGGATAGGGTACACCTACGAGCAGTACTTC
CSVERIGYTYEQYF
>TRBV13|.|TRBJ1-6|TRBD1
TGTGCCAGCAGCCTCCGGGACAGGCTAAATTCACCCCTCCACTTT
CASSLRDRLNSPLHF
>TRBV28|.|TRBJ2-7|.
TGTGCCAGCAGTTTCGGACAGGGTCAAGCGGGAGTCTACGAGCAGTACTTC
CASSFGQGQAGVYEQYF
>TRBV6-1|.|TRBJ2-3|TRBD1
TGTGCCAGCAGTGATAGAACCGGGACAGGGTCCACAGATACGCAGTATTTT
CASSDRTGTGSTDTQYF
>TRBV18|many|TRBJ1-2|.
TGTGCCAGCTCACCAGGGGCAGGGAACGGCTACACCTTC
CASSPGAGNGYTF
>TRBV9|.|TRBJ2-3|.
TGTGCCAGCAGCTTTACTAGGTGGGATATGGCAGATACGCAGTATTTT
CASSFTRWDMADTQYF
>TRBV5-1|.|TRBJ2-7|.
TGCGCCAGCAGCTTTCTGGGGGAGTCCTACGAGCAGTACTTC
CASSFLGESYEQYF
>TRBV19|few|TRBJ1-3|.
TGTGCCAGTAGTATTGTGGTTGGTGGAAACACCATATATTTT
CASSIVVGGNTIYF
>TRBV7-2|.|TRBJ2-2|TRBD1
TGTGCCAGCAGCTCCCGGACAGGGCTAAACACCGGGGAGCTGTTTTTT
CASSSRTGLNTGELFF
>TRBV29-1|.|TRBJ2-3|.
TGCAGCGTTCTTACGCGGCTCACAGATACGCAGTATTTT
CSVLTRLTDTQYF
>TRBV20-1|few|TRBJ1-1|.
TGCAGTGCTACCGTAGACACTGAAGCTTTCTTT
CSATVDTEAFF
>TRBV7-3|.|TRBJ2-7|TRBD2
TGTGCCAGCAGCTTAAAGGCAGCGGGACCTTACGAGCAGTACTTC
CASSLKAAGPYEQYF
>TRBV7-3|.|TRBJ2-2|.
TGTGCCAGCAGCTCGGCGGGGGCCACCGGGGAGCTGTTTTTT
CASSSAGATGELFF
>TRBV5-6|few|TRBJ2-5|TRBD1
TGTGCCAGCAGCAGGGGACAGGCCCCCTCACGGCCCCAGTACTTC
CASSRGQAPSRPQYF
>TRBV10-3|.|TRBJ2-5|.
TGTGCCATCAGTGATTCGGGGTCGGCGGACCCCCAAGAGACCCAGTACTTC
CAISDSGSADPQETQYF
>TRBV29-1|.|TRBJ2-7|.
TGCAGCGTTGAAGTGGGGGGGGCAAAGGTCGAGCAGTACTTC
CSVEVGGAKVEQYF
>TRBV4-3|.|TRBJ2-2|TRBD2
TGCGCCAGCAGCCTCCAACATGGTCTAGCGGGAGGTTCGAACACCGGGGAGCTGTTTTTT
CASSLQHGLAGGSNTGELFF